This T cell receptor beta chain derives from a study of PD-1 blockade in classical Hodgkin lymphoma. Whole-study results and caveats: Why the repertoires differ is still unclear, perhaps disease activity or prior therapy. Patients newly diagnosed and complete responders had comparable baseline diversity. There was a significant rise in CD4+ TCR diversity by C4D1, with no such rise for CD8+.

Time point in this sample: cycle 4 day 1 (C4D1), after less than seven weeks of nivolumab. Every single patient, without exception, relapsed after autologous stem cell transplantation, and brentuximab vedotin exposure varied. Concerning this clone: The antigen remains undetermined.

Only in-frame clones appear in the TCRdb table, and some are missing; sequencing was by immunoSEQ multiplex PCR. The repertoire consists of roughly 42,000 clones, with 69% occurring once and the leading ten covering about 2.6%. The germline gives CDR1 KGHSH, CDR2 LQKENI. V was cut by 2 bases and J by 5 bases, with 16 bases left in between. This CDR3 is 15 amino acids long. The TCR originated in a human donor with classical Hodgkin lymphoma. The V call is TRBV18, the J call TRBJ2-7, with D tentatively TRBD1 (6 bases). The specimen comprised peripheral blood mononuclear cells (PBMCs), sampled before the fourth cycle of nivolumab. The CDR3 sequence: CASSPSAGDTHEQYF. CDR3 DNA: TGTGCCAGCTCACCATCTGCAGGGGACACCCACGAGCAGTACTTC.